This T cell receptor beta chain was retrieved from a study of T cell responses to AZD1222 COVID-19 vaccine. General study results and limits: A mostly white British donor set with more females was recruited, and clonal diversity was possibly underestimated. A reported finding is that nearly half of spike-specific TCRs target unmutated variant regions.

Per the germline V gene, CDR1 is SGHDN and CDR2 is FVKESK. This CDR3 is built from 15 residues. After removal of 0 bases from V and 10 bases from J, the junction contained 8 bases not matched to a gene. Worth noting for this clone: Its antigen remains unknown.

Some clones are missing from TCRdb's copy, which holds only in-frame ones; the method was immunoSEQ multiplex PCR. The sample records more than 85,000 clones, around 90% being singletons. This chain links TRBV14 with TRBJ2-5; TRBD2 matches 10 bases. This specimen consisted of peripheral blood, obtained on day 0 of AZD1222 vaccination. This TCR derives from an adult in good health. In DNA form, the CDR3 reads TGTGCCAGCAGCCAAGATTCATCTAGCGGGAGACTCCAGTACTTC. Translating gives CASSQDSSSGRLQYF.